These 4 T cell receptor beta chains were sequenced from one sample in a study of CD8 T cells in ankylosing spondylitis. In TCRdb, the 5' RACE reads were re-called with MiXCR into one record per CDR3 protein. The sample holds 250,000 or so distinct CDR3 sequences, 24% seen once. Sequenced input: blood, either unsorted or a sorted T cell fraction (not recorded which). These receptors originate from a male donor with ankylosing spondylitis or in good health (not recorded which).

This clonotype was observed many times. The CDR3 sequence: CASSRDRVNEQFF. The CDR3 bases are TGCGCCAGCAGTCGGGACAGGGTAAATGAGCAGTTCTTC. The chain is built from TRBV5-1 and TRBJ2-1, with TRBD1 identical over 9 bases. The CDR3 consists of 13 residues. The J segment lost 7 bases and the V segment lost 5 bases, leaving 4 bases of the junction unmatched. Germline loops: CDR1 SGHRS, CDR2 YFSETQ.

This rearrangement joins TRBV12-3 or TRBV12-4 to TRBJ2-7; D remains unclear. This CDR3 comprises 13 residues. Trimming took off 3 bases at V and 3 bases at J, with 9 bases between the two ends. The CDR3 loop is CASSFRGDYEQYF. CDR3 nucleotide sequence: TGTGCCAGCAGTTTCCGCGGAGACTACGAGCAGTACTTC.

The CDR3 reads CAIRDKSYEQYF. The DNA for the CDR3 is TGTGCCATCAGGGACAAATCCTACGAGCAGTACTTC. V is TRBV10-3 and J is TRBJ2-7; TRBD1 is a possible D gene (5 bases). V was shortened by 6 bases and J by 1 base, with 7 bases between the two germline ends. The germline V gene encodes CDR1 ENHRY and CDR2 SYGVKD. This CDR3 contains 12 residues.

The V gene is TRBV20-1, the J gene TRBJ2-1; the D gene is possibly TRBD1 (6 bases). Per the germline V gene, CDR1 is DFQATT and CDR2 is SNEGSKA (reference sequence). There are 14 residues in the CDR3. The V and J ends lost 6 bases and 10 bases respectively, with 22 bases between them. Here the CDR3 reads CSARGTTRGSEQFF. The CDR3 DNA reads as TGCAGTGCAAGGGGGACGACGCGTGGGAGCGAGCAGTTCTTC.